A single sample gave rise to the 8 T cell receptor beta chains below, sequenced in a study of blood T cell repertoires in COVID-19 (dated by TCRdb to the early 2020s). The library relied on the immunoSEQ multiplex PCR assay. Here the immuneACCESS table is served through TCRdb, limited to in-frame sequences with V and J called. Missing clones are a known gap in these copies; in checked studies unresolved V genes cover under half, and the rest lacks a known reason. The sample records fewer than 500,000 clones, approximately 90% of which are singletons. The top ten constitute less than 0.95% of the sample. Sequencing was carried out using peripheral blood. The receptor source for this set is a man aged 18 to 35 with COVID-19, enrolled during active disease.

The genes are TRBV7-3 and TRBJ1-2; 9 positions agree with TRBD1. The germline V gene encodes CDR1 SGHTA and CDR2 FQGTGA. The CDR3 loop spans 14 amino acids. V gave up 1 base and J gave up 7 bases; unmatched junction bases: 4. The CDR3 sequence: CASSLRQGDLGYTF. The DNA for the CDR3 is TGTGCCAGCAGCTTAAGACAGGGGGATCTTGGCTACACCTTC.

This clone showed up just a few times. The chain joins TRBV18 to TRBJ1-3; D remains ambiguous. Trimming took 3 bases from V and 6 from J, leaving 6 bases between them. CDR3 length: 12 amino acids. Germline V CDR1 and CDR2: KGHSH, LQKENI. CDR3: CASSPGENTIYF. The CDR3 DNA follows: TGTGCCAGCTCACCTGGAGAAAACACCATATATTTT.

V is TRBV24-1 and J is TRBJ2-7; 8 bases align to TRBD1. From germline, CDR1 is KGHDR and CDR2 SFDVKD. The CDR3 extends over 15 amino acids. Germline trimming cut 9 bases from V and 2 bases from J; bases unmatched to any gene: 11. CDR3 protein: CATPMPGQVTYEQYF. CDR3 nucleotides: TGTGCCACCCCCATGCCGGGACAGGTGACCTACGAGCAGTACTTC.

V gene TRBV5-1 combines with J gene TRBJ1-1; the D is unclear. There are 12 residues in the CDR3. Germline values: CDR1 SGHRS, CDR2 YFSETQ. Trimming cost V 4 bases and J 7 bases, with 11 bases left between them. The CDR3: CASSQDGSEAFF. CDR3 nucleotide sequence: TGCGCCAGCAGCCAGGACGGGAGTGAAGCTTTCTTT.

The chain combines TRBV19 with TRBJ1-1; a possible D gene is TRBD1 (6 bases). Trimming took 5 bases from V and 3 from J, leaving 10 bases between them. This CDR3 contains 13 residues. Germline V CDR1 and CDR2: LNHDA, SQIVND (reference sequence). The CDR3 here is CASSPTGYTEAFF. The CDR3 DNA follows: TGTGCCAGTAGTCCAACAGGGTACACTGAAGCTTTCTTT.

The gene calls are TRBV29-1 and TRBJ1-3; 7 bases map to TRBD1. The germline V gene encodes CDR1 SQVTM and CDR2 ANQGSEA. This CDR3 is 14 amino acids long. Trimming removed 2 bases from V and 6 bases from J; junction bases left unmatched: 7. Here the CDR3 reads CSVEPRDRVNTIYF. The CDR3 nucleotides read TGCAGCGTTGAACCCCGGGACAGAGTAAACACCATATATTTT. The whole variable domain, remainder taken from reference TRBV29-1 and TRBJ1-3, is SAVISQKPSRDICQRGTSLTIQCQVDSQVTMMFWYRQQPGQSLTLIATANQGSEATYESGFVIDKFPISRPNLTFSTLTVSNMSPEDSSIYLCSVEPRDRVNTIYFGEGSWLTVV.

The rearrangement links TRBV25-1 to TRBJ2-7, with D hard to call. CDR3 length equals 11 residues. CDR1 and CDR2 (germline): MGHDK, SYGVNS. V was clipped by 5 bases and J by 1 base, with 3 bases between them. The CDR3 reads CASSSSYEQYF. CDR3 nucleotides: TGTGCCAGCAGTTCGTCCTACGAGCAGTACTTC.

The CDR3 nucleotides read TGTGCCAGCAGTGATCCACAGGGGCATTCCGGCTACACCTTC. This gives the protein CASSDPQGHSGYTF. The chain couples TRBV6-1 to TRBJ1-2; 7 bases fit TRBD1. There are 14 residues in the CDR3. Germline V gene sequence: CDR1 MNHNS, CDR2 SASEGT. V shed 3 bases, J shed 8 bases, and the junction held 9 bases outside the gene matches.